The present entry profiles one T cell receptor beta chain with its context. V lost 5 bases and J lost 0, with 4 bases in between. The CDR3 covers 11 residues. Germline CDR1 is GTSNPN and CDR2 is SVGIG (reference sequence). Here immunoSEQ multiplex PCR was the method, and the copy in TCRdb shows in-frame clones only, minus some. The data contain about 80,000 clones, over 75% of them singletons. The record originates from a study of technical replicates of blood from a few donors. Sequencing was done on a sample of T cells isolated from PBMCs. The genes are TRBV30 and TRBJ1-2; no firm D call. This clonotype was obtained from a human donor in good health. CDR3 sequence (DNA): TGTGCCTGGGCAGCTAACTATGGCTACACCTTC. It specifies CAWAANYGYTF.